One and the same sample provided the 15 T cell receptor beta chains below, sequenced in a study of cytomegalovirus exposure and HLA in healthy donors. The table came from immunoSEQ multiplex PCR; TCRdb's copy has only in-frame clones and leaves some out. The table includes about 240,000 clones, around 88% detected once. The sample consisted of PBMCs. The receptors originated from a woman aged 30 to 39 in good health and CMV-seropositive.

The rearrangement uses TRBV28 and TRBJ2-2; D call uncertain. There are 12 residues in the CDR3. CDR1 is MDHEN, CDR2 SYDVKM, per germline. Trimming stripped 3 bases from V and 7 bases from J, with 6 bases between. CDR3 sequence reads: CASSFGVGELFF. In DNA form, the CDR3 reads TGTGCCAGCAGTTTCGGAGTCGGGGAGCTGTTTTTT.

This chain joins TRBV11-3 and TRBJ2-7; no clear D. This CDR3 is 15 amino acids long. Germline lookup yields CDR1 SGHNT and CDR2 YENEEA. Trimming removed 3 bases at V and 0 bases at J, with 12 bases between. CDR3 bases: TGTGCCAGCAGCTTGACCCTTAGCAGCTCCTACGAGCAGTACTTC. Translating it yields CASSLTLSSSYEQYF.

The J gene is TRBJ2-7, the V gene TRBV5-5; D perhaps matches TRBD2 (5 bases). Germline CDR1 is SGHKS and CDR2 is YYEKEE (reference sequence). The CDR3 runs to 15 residues. V was clipped by 0 bases and J by 0 bases, with 10 bases between them. The CDR3: CASSLVRESSYEQYF. The CDR3 nucleotides read TGTGCCAGCAGCTTGGTCCGGGAAAGCTCCTACGAGCAGTACTTC.

CDR3 bases: TGCGCCAGCAGCCAAGCTGCGGGGGAGCTTCTAGCCTACGAGCAGTACTTC. It yields the protein CASSQAAGELLAYEQYF. The gene calls are TRBV4-1 and TRBJ2-7; 7 bases map to TRBD2. Per germline, CDR1 MGHRA and CDR2 YSYEKL. With 1 base clipped from V and 2 bases from J, the junction kept 11 bases outside the gene matches. This CDR3 contains 17 residues.

This chain connects TRBV6-5 to TRBJ2-1, with 7 bases matching TRBD1. The germline CDR1 and CDR2 sequences are MNHEY and SVGAGI. This CDR3 spans 14 amino acids. J lost 8 bases, V lost 2 bases, and 6 bases had no gene match. Here the CDR3 reads CASSYRQGLYEQFF. The CDR3 region has the DNA TGTGCCAGCAGTTACAGACAGGGTCTATATGAGCAGTTCTTC.

The chain has TRBV2 and TRBJ1-3, with D perhaps TRBD1 (6 bases). The CDR3 spans 14 residues. Germline CDR1 and CDR2: SNHLY and FYNNEI. V lost 6 bases to trimming and J lost 4 bases, with 13 bases between them. For the CDR3, the DNA is TGTGCCAGCAGACAGGGCCAATCCGGAAACACCATATATTTT. It specifies CASRQGQSGNTIYF.

The chain employs TRBV19 and TRBJ2-7; 9 nucleotides match TRBD2. CDR1 is LNHDA, CDR2 SQIVND, per germline (reference sequence). The CDR3 length is 15 residues. Germline trimming cut 3 bases from V and 6 bases from J; bases unmatched to any gene: 9. The chain's CDR3 is CASSIRFSGRSEQYF. As DNA, the CDR3 is TGTGCCAGTAGTATTCGTTTTAGCGGGAGAAGCGAGCAGTACTTC.

This sequence joins TRBV30 and TRBJ1-1; the D is unclear. The CDR3 spans 13 residues. Deletions cut 2 bases from V and 2 bases from J, with 9 bases between. Germline V gene data show CDR1 as GTSNPN and CDR2 as SVGIG (reference sequence). The CDR3 DNA reads as TGTGCCTGGAGTATCCGGGGTAACACTGAAGCTTTCTTT. Its translation is CAWSIRGNTEAFF.

This clone was observed a few times. The chain employs TRBV7-8 and TRBJ2-1; TRBD2 matches 10 bases. V shed 1 base, J shed 9 bases, and the junction held 9 bases outside the gene matches. This CDR3 has 16 residues. Germline V gives CDR1 SGHVS, CDR2 FQNEAQ. In DNA form, the CDR3 reads TGTGCCAGCAGCTTAGGTCCTAGCGGGAGTATCGGTGAGCAGTTCTTC. Protein product: CASSLGPSGSIGEQFF.

The rearrangement links TRBV29-1 to TRBJ1-1; 8 bases fit TRBD1. The J segment lost 5 bases and the V segment lost 5 bases, leaving 19 bases of the junction unmatched. Germline V CDR1 and CDR2: SQVTM, ANQGSEA. This CDR3 contains 17 residues. CDR3 coding DNA: TGCAGCGTTCTCCCCCAACGGGGGACAGGATCTTTGACTGAAGCTTTCTTT. Translating gives CSVLPQRGTGSLTEAFF.

This sequence joins TRBV9 and TRBJ2-7, with D tentatively TRBD2 (5 bases). CDR3 size: 13 residues. Germline CDR1 is SGDLS and CDR2 is YYNGEE. Trimming left V 0 bases short and J 6 bases short, with 10 bases between. CDR3 residues: CASSVGGLSEQYF. The CDR3 coding sequence is TGTGCCAGCAGCGTAGGAGGGCTGTCCGAGCAGTACTTC.

The chain joins TRBV30 to TRBJ1-4; possible D gene TRBD1, 6 bases. Germline V lookup: CDR1 GTSNPN, CDR2 SVGIG (reference sequence). The germline V and J ends were trimmed by 3 bases and 4 bases, with 15 bases remaining between them. CDR3 length: 15 residues. The CDR3 loop is CAWRPLGQYNEKLFF. CDR3 DNA sequence: TGTGCCTGGAGACCCCTTGGACAGTATAATGAAAAACTGTTTTTT.

The CDR3 DNA reads TGTGCCAGCAGGAACCGCCGGGAGGACACCGGGGAGCTGTTTTTT. Protein product: CASRNRREDTGELFF. The J gene is TRBJ2-2, the V gene TRBV27; 7 nucleotides agree with TRBD2. Germline V gives CDR1 MNHEY, CDR2 SMNVEV (reference sequence). J gave up 3 bases and V 6 bases, and 7 bases lay outside the gene matches. The CDR3 has 15 amino acids.

The genes are TRBV11-2 and TRBJ2-7, with 8 positions matching TRBD2. This CDR3 spans 15 amino acids. Per germline, CDR1 SGHAT and CDR2 FQNNGV. V shed 1 base and J 6 bases; nucleotides not matched to a gene: 8. Written as DNA, the CDR3 is TGTGCCAGCAGCTTAGGACGGGAGGGCCGAGGCGAGCAGTACTTC. It codes for CASSLGREGRGEQYF.

This clone has more than one count but fewer than ten. The chain carries TRBV6-1 and TRBJ2-1; maybe TRBD2 (6 bases). Germline V gene lookup returns CDR1 MNHNS and CDR2 SASEGT. Trimming took off 2 bases at V and 4 bases at J, with 24 bases between the two ends. The CDR3 covers 19 residues. Here the CDR3 DNA reads TGTGCCAGCAGTGAAAGGAGGGGCGGGCCCGGTAGGGCATACAATGAGCAGTTCTTC. This gives the protein CASSERRGGPGRAYNEQFF.